This TCR beta chain stems from a study of cytomegalovirus exposure and HLA in healthy donors. Overall study results and limits: Accurate HLA-A and HLA-B prediction from TCR beta sequences was reported for most subjects.

CDR1 and CDR2 from the germline V gene are MNHEY and SVGAGI. V was pared by 2 bases and J by 0 bases, with 4 bases of the junction left unmatched. This CDR3 comprises 16 residues. About this clone: Its matching antigen is unknown.

The primer mix had 60 Vbeta and 13 Jbeta primers. Generated by immunoSEQ multiplex PCR, the TCRdb table keeps only in-frame clones and is missing some. The data contain 100,000 to 150,000 clones, over 60% of them singletons. The TCR originated in a man aged 18 to 29 in good health and CMV-seronegative. Sequenced: PBMCs. The rearrangement uses TRBV6-5 and TRBJ2-7, with 10 positions matching TRBD1. The CDR3 DNA reads TGTGCCAGCAGTTACGTCCGGACAGGGGGCTCCTACGAGCAGTACTTC. This codes for CASSYVRTGGSYEQYF.